These 11 T cell receptor beta chains were all obtained from the same sample, sequenced in a study of read filtering for tumor transcriptome and immune sequencing. This library used roughly 430 ng RNA and molecular barcoded adaptors spanning alpha/delta and beta/gamma chains. TCRdb re-analysed the reads in MiXCR, keeping a single row per CDR3 protein. This sample has more than 30,000 distinct CDR3 sequences, with 14% found just once. Material for sequencing was a population of CD138-negative cells sorted from bone marrow. The receptors here all came from a donor over 35 with multiple myeloma.

Comment on this clonotype: This may be a read error: a much more frequent sequence differs by one nucleotide. The gene calls are TRBV19 and TRBJ1-4; 7 nucleotides match TRBD1. Losses at the gene ends were 8 bases for V and 10 bases for J; bases not matched to a gene: 7. Germline CDR1 reads LNHDA; CDR2 reads SQIVND (reference sequence). The CDR3 contains 12 residues. CDR3 protein: CASADRAGKLFF. CDR3 sequence (DNA): TGTGCCAGTGCCGACAGGGCTGGAAAACTGTTTTTT.

This clonotype has at least ten counts. This sequence joins TRBV4-1 and TRBJ2-1; 7 positions match TRBD1. This CDR3 has 16 amino acids. The germline V gene has CDR1 MGHRA and CDR2 YSYEKL. Unmatched junction bases numbered 6, after V lost 2 bases and J lost 2 bases. CDR3 sequence (DNA): TGCGCCAGCAGCCAACAAACAGGGGTAACCTACAATGAGCAGTTCTTC. It is translated as CASSQQTGVTYNEQFF.

This clonotype was picked up many times. The chain carries TRBV28 and TRBJ2-2; no firm D call. The V and J ends lost 3 bases and 4 bases respectively, with 9 bases between them. The CDR3 has 14 amino acids. The V gene's germline CDR1 is MDHEN and CDR2 SYDVKM. This CDR3 reads CASSLEGRTGELFF. The CDR3 DNA sequence: TGTGCCAGCAGTTTGGAAGGTCGCACCGGGGAGCTGTTTTTT.

This clonotype appeared a few times. This chain uses TRBV7-3 with TRBJ2-5; D is undetermined. In germline, CDR1 is SGHTA, CDR2 FQGTGA. This CDR3 is built from 11 residues. The ends were cut back, 7 bases at V and 8 bases at J, with 11 bases in the middle. CDR3 region: CASKSPPTQYF. The CDR3 DNA reads as TGTGCCAGCAAAAGCCCCCCCACCCAGTACTTC.

This clonotype was recorded at least ten times. This chain connects TRBV15 to TRBJ1-5; 12 bases line up with TRBD1. Trimming at V came to 10 bases and at J to 6 bases, leaving 10 bases not matched to a gene. The CDR3 consists of 15 residues. The germline V gene encodes CDR1 LNHNV and CDR2 YYDKDF (reference sequence). CDR3 nucleotide sequence: TGTGCCAGCTCAGCCGGGACAGGGGGCTTTCAGCCCCAGCATTTT. Translation: CASSAGTGGFQPQHF.

This clonotype was detected ten times or more. The rearrangement links TRBV20-1 to TRBJ2-2; tentatively, D is TRBD1 or TRBD2 (5 bases each). Trimming stripped 5 bases from V and 4 bases from J, with 11 bases between. The CDR3 is made up of 13 amino acids. Germline loops: CDR1 DFQATT, CDR2 SNEGSKA (reference sequence). The CDR3 DNA reads TGCAGTGCTCGGACTGGGGGCACCGGGGAGCTGTTTTTT. The encoded protein is CSARTGGTGELFF.

In this sample, this clonotype turned up many times. Germline and junction disagree at one end, which may indicate a read error. The chain is built from TRBV7-7 and TRBJ1-1; D is uncertain. CDR3 length: 9 amino acids. Germline CDR1 is SSHAT and CDR2 is FNYEAQ (reference sequence). As DNA, the CDR3 is TGTGCTAGCAGTACTGAAGCTTTCTTT. Translating it yields CASSTEAFF.

With respect to this clonotype: A read error may account for a junction end that differs from germline. The J gene is TRBJ2-1, the V gene TRBV7-9, with D maybe TRBD1 (6 bases). The germline CDR1 and CDR2 sequences are SEHNR and FQNEAQ (reference sequence). The CDR3 runs 14 residues. For the CDR3, the DNA is TGTGTCAGCAGCTTGGGGGACAACTACAATGAGCAGTTCTTC. As protein: CVSSLGDNYNEQFF. The full variable domain, completed using reference TRBV7-9 and TRBJ2-1, is DTGVSQNPRHKITKRGQNVTFRCDPISEHNRLYWYRQTLGQGPEFLTYFQNEAQLEKSRLLSDRFSAERPKGSFSTLEIQRTEQGDSAMYLCVSSLGDNYNEQFFGPGTRLTVL.

The chain uses TRBV7-2 and TRBJ2-1, with D possibly TRBD2 on 5 matching bases. This CDR3 contains 12 residues. Per germline, CDR1 SGHTA and CDR2 FQGNSA. Trimming left V 1 base short and J 11 bases short, with 9 bases between. The CDR3 region is CASSLGRSKQFF. In DNA form, the CDR3 reads TGTGCCAGCAGCTTAGGGAGGAGTAAGCAGTTCTTC.

This clonotype was observed at least ten times. The rearrangement uses TRBV20-1 and TRBJ1-1; D gene ambiguous. The CDR3 loop spans 11 amino acids. Germline CDR1 and CDR2: DFQATT and SNEGSKA (reference sequence). V lost 5 bases to trimming and J lost 4 bases, with 8 bases between them. The CDR3 sequence is CSARWATEAFF. The CDR3 bases are TGCAGTGCTCGGTGGGCCACTGAAGCTTTCTTT.

This clonotype was counted at least ten times. This sequence joins TRBV7-9 and TRBJ2-5; unclear D gene. This CDR3 is 14 amino acids long. Germline V CDR1 and CDR2: SEHNR, FQNEAQ (reference sequence). Trimming stripped 1 base from V and 1 base from J, with 7 bases between. This CDR3 is CASSLGGIQETQYF. The DNA for the CDR3 is TGTGCCAGCAGCTTAGGGGGAATCCAAGAGACCCAGTACTTC.